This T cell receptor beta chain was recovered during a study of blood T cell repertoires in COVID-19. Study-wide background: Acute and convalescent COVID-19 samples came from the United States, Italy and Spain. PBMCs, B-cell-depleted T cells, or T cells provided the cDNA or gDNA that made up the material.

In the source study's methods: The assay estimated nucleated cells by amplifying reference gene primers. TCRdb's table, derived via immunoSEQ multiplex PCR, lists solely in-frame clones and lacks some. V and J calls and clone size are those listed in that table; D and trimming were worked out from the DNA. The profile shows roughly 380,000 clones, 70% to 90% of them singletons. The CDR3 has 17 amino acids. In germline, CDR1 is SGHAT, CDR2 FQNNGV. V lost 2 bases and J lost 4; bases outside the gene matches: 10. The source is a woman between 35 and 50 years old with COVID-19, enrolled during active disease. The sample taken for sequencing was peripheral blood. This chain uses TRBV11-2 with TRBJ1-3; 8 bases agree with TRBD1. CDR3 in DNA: TGTGCCAGCAGCTTATTGGGGCCAGGGGGCTTCGGAAACACCATATATTTT. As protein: CASSLLGPGGFGNTIYF.